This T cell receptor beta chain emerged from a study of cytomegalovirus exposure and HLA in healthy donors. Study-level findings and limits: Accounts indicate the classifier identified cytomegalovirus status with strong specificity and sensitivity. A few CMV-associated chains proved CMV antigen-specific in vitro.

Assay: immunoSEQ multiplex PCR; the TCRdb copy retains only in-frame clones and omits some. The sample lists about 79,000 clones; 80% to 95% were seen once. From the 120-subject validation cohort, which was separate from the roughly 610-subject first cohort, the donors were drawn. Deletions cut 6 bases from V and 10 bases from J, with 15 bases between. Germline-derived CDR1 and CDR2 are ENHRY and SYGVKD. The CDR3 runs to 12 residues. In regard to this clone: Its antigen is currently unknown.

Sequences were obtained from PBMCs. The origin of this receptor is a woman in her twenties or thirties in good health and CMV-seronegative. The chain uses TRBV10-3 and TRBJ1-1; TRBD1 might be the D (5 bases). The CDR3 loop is CAIRGGGLVAFF. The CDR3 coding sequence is TGTGCCATCAGGGGCGGGGGATTAGTAGCTTTCTTT.